The clone carrying this T cell receptor beta chain was recorded at least ten times. The data were taken from a study of T cells in Graves' hyperthyroidism and ophthalmopathy. What was amplified from RNA transcripts were TCR beta CDR3 regions. The HTBI primer set served for first-round RT-PCR of the TCR CDR3. TCRdb re-analysed the multiplex PCR reads in MiXCR, keeping a single row per CDR3 protein. The sample yields 550,000 to 650,000 distinct CDR3 sequences, over 11% seen once. CDR1 is SGHTA, CDR2 FQGTGA, per germline. This CDR3 has 15 residues. V lost 4 bases, J lost 4 bases, and 9 bases stayed unmatched.

Sequencing input: blood. The receptor comes from a woman in her twenties or thirties with Graves' hyperthyroidism that later progressed to Graves' ophthalmopathy. The genes are TRBV7-3 and TRBJ2-5; the match to TRBD2 covers 7 bases. CDR3 sequence reads: CASSSSSGVGETQYF. The CDR3 DNA reads TGTGCCAGCAGCTCCTCCAGCGGGGTAGGAGAGACCCAGTACTTC. The full variable domain, completed using reference TRBV7-3 and TRBJ2-5, is GAGVSQTPSNKVTEKGKYVELRCDPISGHTALYWYRQSLGQGPEFLIYFQGTGAADDSGLPNDRFFAVRPEGSVSTLKIQRTERGDSAVYLCASSSSSGVGETQYFGPGTRLLVL.